Below, 14 T cell receptor beta chains from the same sample are listed, as sequenced in a study of blood T cell repertoires in COVID-19. Sequenced by immunoSEQ multiplex PCR; TCRdb stores in-frame clones only, minus some. The table has roughly 91,000 clones, almost 85% seen once. The sample was peripheral blood. Source of these receptors: a woman older than 75 with acute or convalescent COVID-19.

CDR3 coding DNA: TGCGCCGGGGTCCGGGACAGGGATCCGTTGGGGTATCAGCCCCAGCATTTT. It specifies CAGVRDRDPLGYQPQHF. The rearrangement uses TRBV23-1 and TRBJ1-5, with 9 bases identical to TRBD1. TRBV23-1 is an ORF; its function is uncertain. V dropped 11 bases and J dropped 5; count of bases not matched to a gene: 19. The CDR3 runs 17 residues.

This chain uses TRBV2 with TRBJ1-6; D unclear. Deletions cut 7 bases from V and 10 bases from J, with 11 bases between. Germline V gene data show CDR1 as SNHLY and CDR2 as FYNNEI. The CDR3 has 12 residues. The CDR3 bases are TGTGCCAGCACGAGGGTAGGATCACCCCTCCACTTT. Translating it yields CASTRVGSPLHF.

The chain carries TRBV28 and TRBJ2-1; D is uncertain. In germline, CDR1 is MDHEN, CDR2 SYDVKM. This CDR3 has 13 amino acids. Trimming removed 8 bases from V and 6 bases from J, with 14 bases in between. CDR3 loop: CASAGPLGNEQFF. The CDR3 DNA reads TGTGCCAGCGCCGGTCCTCTTGGCAATGAGCAGTTCTTC.

V is TRBV7-2 and J is TRBJ2-1; 8 bases match TRBD2. The ends lost 5 bases at V and 9 bases at J; junction bases unmatched: 3. Germline CDR1 and CDR2: SGHTA and FQGNSA. The CDR3 is made up of 12 amino acids. CDR3: CASSQGLVEQFF. The CDR3 nucleotides read TGTGCCAGCAGCCAGGGACTAGTTGAGCAGTTCTTC.

The chain employs TRBV3-1 (or the pseudogene TRBV3-2) and TRBJ1-1, with D perhaps TRBD1 (6 bases). V was shortened by 3 bases and J by 1 base, with 9 bases between the two germline ends. CDR3 size: 14 residues. CDR1 LGHDT and CDR2 YNNKEL come from the germline V gene (reference sequence). The CDR3 coding sequence is TGTGCCAGCAGCCACCTGGGACAGAACACTGAAGCTTTCTTT. Protein: CASSHLGQNTEAFF.

This rearrangement joins TRBV28 to TRBJ1-6, with TRBD1 matching 9 bases. CDR3 size: 15 residues. Germline V gene lookup returns CDR1 MDHEN and CDR2 SYDVKM. Trimming took 7 bases from V and 10 from J; bases not matched to a gene: 11. The DNA for the CDR3 is TGTGCCAGCATTCGCTACAGGGGGCGGGGGTCACCCCTCCACTTT. Protein: CASIRYRGRGSPLHF.

The chain links TRBV28 to TRBJ1-1, with 8 bases aligning to TRBD1. CDR1 is MDHEN, CDR2 SYDVKM, per germline. J gave up 4 bases and V 6 bases, and 7 bases lay outside the gene matches. The CDR3 contains 14 residues. This CDR3 reads CASRNGQGGTEAFF. In DNA form, the CDR3 reads TGTGCCAGCAGAAACGGACAGGGTGGCACTGAAGCTTTCTTT. Full variable domain (outside the CDR3, taken from reference TRBV28 and TRBJ1-1): DVKVTQSSRYLVKRTGEKVFLECVQDMDHENMFWYRQDPGLGLRLIYFSYDVKMKEKGDIPEGYSVSREKKERFSLILESASTNQTSMYLCASRNGQGGTEAFFGQGTRLTVV.

The chain recombines TRBV15 with TRBJ1-6, with 7 bases fitting TRBD1. CDR1 and CDR2 from the germline V gene are LNHNV and YYDKDF (reference sequence). The length of the CDR3 is 18 residues. Trimming cost V 0 bases and J 8 bases; bases outside gene matches: 13. The CDR3 coding sequence is TGTGCCACCAGCAGAGATGGCTGGGACAGCGGAGGGGATTCACCCCTCCACTTT. Translating gives CATSRDGWDSGGDSPLHF.

The V call is TRBV27, the J call TRBJ2-7, with a weak D call TRBD2 (7 bases). The CDR3 contains 12 residues. V was shortened by 10 bases and J by 3 bases, with 13 bases between the two germline ends. Germline V CDR1 and CDR2: MNHEY, SMNVEV (reference sequence). This CDR3 is CATLGGLYEQYF. The CDR3, as DNA: TGTGCCACCCTGGGGGGGCTCTACGAGCAGTACTTC.

This sequence joins TRBV6-5 and TRBJ1-2; D is uncertain. Germline V gives CDR1 MNHEY, CDR2 SVGAGI. Trimming took off 1 base at V and 0 bases at J, with 9 bases between the two ends. The CDR3 runs 15 residues. CDR3 in DNA: TGTGCCAGCAGTTACTTTGCGGCCGCTAACTATGGCTACACCTTC. It codes for CASSYFAAANYGYTF.

The CDR3 is CASSFDRGAYEQYF. CDR3 DNA sequence: TGTGCCAGCAGCTTCGACAGGGGAGCCTACGAGCAGTACTTC. The chain couples TRBV11-1 to TRBJ2-7; 8 nucleotides line up with TRBD1. CDR3 length equals 14 residues. The V gene end was trimmed by 3 bases and the J gene end by 2 bases; junction bases not matched to a gene: 3. Germline CDR1 and CDR2: SGHAT and FQDESV (reference sequence).

This clone was observed a single time. The V and J genes are TRBV6-7 and TRBJ2-7; TRBD2 matches at 11 bases. TRBV6-7 is given ORF status, its function remaining uncertain. The ends lost 5 bases at V and 1 base at J; junction bases unmatched: 4. The CDR3 is made up of 15 amino acids. The CDR3 nucleotides are TGTGCCAGCAGTAGAGGGACTAGCGGATCCTACGAGCAGTACTTC. The encoded protein is CASSRGTSGSYEQYF.

The chain has TRBV5-5 and TRBJ2-2; D call uncertain. The CDR3 is made up of 14 amino acids. CDR1 is SGHKS and CDR2 is YYEKEE in the germline V gene (reference sequence). V lost 6 bases and J lost 3, with 12 bases in between. The CDR3 here is CASTRWADTGELFF. The CDR3 DNA is TGTGCCAGCACCCGCTGGGCAGACACCGGGGAGCTGTTTTTT.

V gene TRBV28 combines with J gene TRBJ2-3, with D maybe TRBD2 (5 bases). Germline CDR1 reads MDHEN; CDR2 reads SYDVKM. The V gene lost 5 bases and the J gene lost 0 bases, with 9 bases spanning the gap. This CDR3 region has 14 residues. The CDR3 DNA is TGTGCCAGCAGTCGGACTTCCAGCACAGATACGCAGTATTTT. This sequence encodes CASSRTSSTDTQYF. Filled out from reference TRBV28 and TRBJ2-3, the complete variable domain reads DVKVTQSSRYLVKRTGEKVFLECVQDMDHENMFWYRQDPGLGLRLIYFSYDVKMKEKGDIPEGYSVSREKKERFSLILESASTNQTSMYLCASSRTSSTDTQYFGPGTRLTVL.